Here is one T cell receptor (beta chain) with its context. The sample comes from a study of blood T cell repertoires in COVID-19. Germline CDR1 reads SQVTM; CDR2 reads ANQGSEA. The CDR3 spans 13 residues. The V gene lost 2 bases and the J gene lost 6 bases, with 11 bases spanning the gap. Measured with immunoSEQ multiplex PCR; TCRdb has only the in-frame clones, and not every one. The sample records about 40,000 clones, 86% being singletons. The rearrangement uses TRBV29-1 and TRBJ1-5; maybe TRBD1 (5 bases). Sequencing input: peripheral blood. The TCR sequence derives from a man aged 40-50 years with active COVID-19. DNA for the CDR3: TGCAGCGTTGAACAGGGTCAAGGTCAGCCCCAGCATTTT. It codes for CSVEQGQGQPQHF.